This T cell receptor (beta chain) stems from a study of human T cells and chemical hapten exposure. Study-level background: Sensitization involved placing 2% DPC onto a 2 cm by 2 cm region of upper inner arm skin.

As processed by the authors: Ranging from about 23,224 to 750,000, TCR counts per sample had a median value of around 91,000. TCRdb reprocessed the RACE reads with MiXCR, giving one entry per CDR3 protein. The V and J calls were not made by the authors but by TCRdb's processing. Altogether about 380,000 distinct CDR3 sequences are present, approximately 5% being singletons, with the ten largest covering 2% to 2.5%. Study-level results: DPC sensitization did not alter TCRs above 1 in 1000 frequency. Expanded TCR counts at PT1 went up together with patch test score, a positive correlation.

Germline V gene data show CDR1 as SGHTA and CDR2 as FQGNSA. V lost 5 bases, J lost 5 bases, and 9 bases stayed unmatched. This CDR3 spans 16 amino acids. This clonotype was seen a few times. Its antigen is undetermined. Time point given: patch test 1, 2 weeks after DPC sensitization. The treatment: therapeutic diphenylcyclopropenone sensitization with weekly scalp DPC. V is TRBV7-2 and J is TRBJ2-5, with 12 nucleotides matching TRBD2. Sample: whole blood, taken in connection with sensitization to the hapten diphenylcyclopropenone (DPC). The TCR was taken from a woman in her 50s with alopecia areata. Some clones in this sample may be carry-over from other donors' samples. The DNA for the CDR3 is TGTGCCAGCAGCCTACTAGCGGGAGGCCCCCCGGAGACCCAGTACTTC. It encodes CASSLLAGGPPETQYF.